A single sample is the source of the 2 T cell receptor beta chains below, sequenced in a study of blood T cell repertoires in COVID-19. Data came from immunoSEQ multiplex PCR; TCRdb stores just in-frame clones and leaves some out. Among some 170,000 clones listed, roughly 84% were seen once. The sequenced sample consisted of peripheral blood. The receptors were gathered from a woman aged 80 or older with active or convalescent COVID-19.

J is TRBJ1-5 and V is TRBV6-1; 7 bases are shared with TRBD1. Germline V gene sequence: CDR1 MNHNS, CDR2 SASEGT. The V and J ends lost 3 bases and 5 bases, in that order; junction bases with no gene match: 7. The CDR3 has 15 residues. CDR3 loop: CASSDGTVGHQPQHF. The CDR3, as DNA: TGTGCCAGCAGTGACGGGACAGTTGGCCATCAGCCCCAGCATTTT.

The CDR3 coding sequence is TGTGCCAGCAGAGCGGGGGGGCCTTACGAGCAGTACTTC. Translated: CASRAGGPYEQYF. This chain links TRBV7-2 with TRBJ2-7; 10 nucleotides agree with TRBD2. Germline loops: CDR1 SGHTA, CDR2 FQGNSA. The CDR3 sequence is 13 residues long. The junction had 3 bases not matched to a gene; V was cut back by 6 bases and J by 4 bases.